Below, 29 T cell receptor beta chains from the same sample are listed, as sequenced in a study of cytomegalovirus exposure and HLA in healthy donors. The primer mix had 60 Vbeta and 13 Jbeta primers. The protocol was immunoSEQ multiplex PCR, while the TCRdb copy is restricted to in-frame clones and leaves out a portion. The sample has 50,000 or so clones. Specimen: PBMCs. The receptors here all came from a woman aged 35 to 49 in good health and CMV-seronegative.

This sequence joins TRBV15 and TRBJ2-5; 9 positions match TRBD2. The CDR3 consists of 15 residues. The trim removed 0 bases at V and 5 bases at J, leaving 4 bases unmatched. CDR1 LNHNV and CDR2 YYDKDF come from the germline V gene (reference sequence). The DNA for the CDR3 is TGTGCCACCAGCAGAGATAAAACTAGCGGGGAGACCCAGTACTTC. Protein: CATSRDKTSGETQYF.

The chain is built from TRBV25-1 and TRBJ1-4; TRBD1 matches 8 bases. Germline CDR1 and CDR2: MGHDK and SYGVNS. The CDR3 covers 15 residues. V shed 4 bases, J shed 7 bases, and the junction held 8 bases outside the gene matches. CDR3 sequence reads: CASSAQTGVGEKLFF. The CDR3 region has the DNA TGTGCCAGCAGTGCCCAGACAGGGGTTGGTGAAAAACTGTTTTTT.

The CDR3 reads CASSSGDRLITEAFF. DNA of the CDR3: TGCGCCAGCAGCTCAGGGGACAGGCTGATAACTGAAGCTTTCTTT. The J gene is TRBJ1-1, the V gene TRBV5-1; 8 bases match TRBD1. Germline V lookup: CDR1 SGHRS, CDR2 YFSETQ. The CDR3 has 15 amino acids. V lost 3 bases, J lost 5 bases, and 9 bases stayed unmatched.

The chain has TRBV6-5 and TRBJ1-3; 9 nucleotides align to TRBD1. Germline V CDR1 and CDR2: MNHEY, SVGAGI. With V trimmed by 4 bases and J by 2 bases, 3 bases remained unmatched. The CDR3 runs to 15 residues. DNA of the CDR3: TGTGCCAGCAGTTTAAGGACAGGGGCTGGAAACACCATATATTTT. It yields the protein CASSLRTGAGNTIYF.

CDR3: CASSEGTGADEKLFF. The CDR3 bases are TGTGCCAGCAGTGAAGGGACAGGGGCAGATGAAAAACTGTTTTTT. This sequence joins TRBV28 and TRBJ1-4, with 10 bases aligning to TRBD1. Germline V gene data show CDR1 as MDHEN and CDR2 as SYDVKM. V shed 5 bases and J 6 bases; nucleotides not matched to a gene: 6. The CDR3 is 15 residues long.

The chain recombines TRBV14 with TRBJ2-1; TRBD2 matches 11 bases. Trimming cost V 6 bases and J 6 bases; bases outside gene matches: 10. Germline lookup yields CDR1 SGHDN and CDR2 FVKESK. This CDR3 has 16 residues. The chain's CDR3 is CASSPLAGEGVNEQFF. The CDR3 DNA is TGTGCCAGCAGTCCACTAGCGGGAGAGGGAGTCAATGAGCAGTTCTTC. Together with reference TRBV14 and TRBJ2-1, the CDR3 gives the full variable domain: EAGVTQFPSHSVIEKGQTVTLRCDPISGHDNLYWYRRVMGKEIKFLLHFVKESKQDESGMPNNRFLAERTGGTYSTLKVQPAELEDSGVYFCASSPLAGEGVNEQFFGPGTRLTVL.

This chain joins TRBV7-6 and TRBJ2-7; no clear D. There are 14 residues in the CDR3. V was cut by 1 base and J by 2 bases, with 9 bases left in between. Germline CDR1 and CDR2: SGHVS and FNYEAQ. CDR3 DNA sequence: TGTGCCAGCAGCTTAGGCACTTTCACCTACGAGCAGTACTTC. Translation: CASSLGTFTYEQYF.

This chain uses TRBV14 with TRBJ2-2; D is unclear. V lost 1 base and J 6 bases, leaving 6 bases between the germline ends. This CDR3 has 13 residues. Per germline, CDR1 SGHDN and CDR2 FVKESK. CDR3 region: CASSQARSGELFF. CDR3 DNA: TGTGCCAGCAGCCAAGCCCGGTCCGGGGAGCTGTTTTTT.

The rearrangement uses TRBV30 and TRBJ1-2; no reliable D call. V lost 3 bases, J lost 4 bases, and 18 bases lay in between. The CDR3 loop spans 15 amino acids. CDR1 GTSNPN and CDR2 SVGIG come from the germline V gene (reference sequence). CDR3 in amino acids: CAWRRERSFAYGYTF. The CDR3 DNA follows: TGTGCCTGGAGGAGGGAGCGATCCTTCGCCTATGGCTACACCTTC.

V is TRBV6-5 and J is TRBJ1-1; TRBD1 matches at 9 bases. V lost 0 bases to trimming and J lost 8 bases; unmatched junction nucleotides: 7. Germline V gene data show CDR1 as MNHEY and CDR2 as SVGAGI. The CDR3 has 15 amino acids. Here the CDR3 reads CASSYSTGGLPEAFF. Written as DNA, the CDR3 is TGTGCCAGCAGTTACTCGACAGGGGGGCTCCCAGAAGCTTTCTTT.

The chain couples TRBV6-5 to TRBJ2-5; a weak D match, TRBD1 (5 bases). CDR1 is MNHEY and CDR2 is SVGAGI in the germline V gene. This CDR3 spans 15 amino acids. With 4 bases removed from V and 2 bases from J, the gap between germline ends came to 14 bases. The CDR3 here is CASSSVRQFQETQYF. The CDR3 DNA follows: TGTGCCAGCAGTTCCGTACGACAGTTTCAAGAGACCCAGTACTTC.

The chain couples TRBV4-3 to TRBJ2-1; D is uncertain. The CDR3 sequence is 14 residues long. The V end was cut by 3 bases, the J end by 7 bases, with 13 bases between. In germline, CDR1 is LGHNA, CDR2 YSLEER. Here the CDR3 reads CASSQSPLFNEQFF. CDR3 coding DNA: TGCGCCAGCAGCCAGTCCCCCTTATTTAATGAGCAGTTCTTC.

The chain links TRBV18 to TRBJ1-2; possible D gene TRBD1, 6 bases. The germline V gene encodes CDR1 KGHSH and CDR2 LQKENI. The CDR3 totals 14 residues. Trimming cost V 2 bases and J 6 bases, with 13 bases left between them. The CDR3 DNA sequence: TGTGCCAGCTCACCAGTCGAACAGGGAAATGGCTACACCTTC. Its translation: CASSPVEQGNGYTF.

The chain joins TRBV7-9 to TRBJ1-1; perhaps TRBD1 as D (5 bases). The CDR3 has 17 residues. Germline lookup yields CDR1 SEHNR and CDR2 FQNEAQ (reference sequence). The ends were cut back, 3 bases at V and 5 bases at J, with 22 bases in the middle. The CDR3 region is CASSLLRAATEGTEAFF. The CDR3 DNA follows: TGTGCCAGCAGCTTGTTAAGGGCCGCCACGGAGGGGACTGAAGCTTTCTTT.

The rearrangement uses TRBV28 and TRBJ1-2, with TRBD1 identical over 7 bases. This CDR3 is built from 12 residues. Germline values: CDR1 MDHEN, CDR2 SYDVKM. J gave up 8 bases and V 4 bases, and 4 bases lay outside the gene matches. The CDR3 reads CASSSDREGYTF. The CDR3 DNA reads TGTGCCAGCAGTTCCGACAGGGAGGGCTACACCTTC.

The rearrangement joins TRBV7-6 to TRBJ2-5; perhaps TRBD1 as D (6 bases). CDR3 length: 15 amino acids. From germline, CDR1 is SGHVS and CDR2 FNYEAQ. Trimming removed 1 base at V and 1 base at J, with 10 bases between. This CDR3 reads CASSLGTATQETQYF. Written as DNA, the CDR3 is TGTGCCAGCAGCTTAGGGACAGCAACCCAAGAGACCCAGTACTTC.

The rearrangement joins TRBV7-7 to TRBJ2-7, with D possibly matching TRBD1 (5 bases). Germline loops: CDR1 SSHAT, CDR2 FNYEAQ (reference sequence). The CDR3 sequence is 15 residues long. V lost 0 bases to trimming and J lost 2 bases, with 11 bases between them. The CDR3: CASSLAQGSAYEQYF. The DNA for the CDR3 is TGTGCCAGCAGCTTAGCCCAGGGAAGCGCCTACGAGCAGTACTTC.

V gene TRBV29-1 combines with J gene TRBJ2-1; TRBD2 aligns across 12 bases. The length of the CDR3 is 15 residues. The V gene end was trimmed by 3 bases and the J gene end by 6 bases; junction bases not matched to a gene: 6. From germline, CDR1 is SQVTM and CDR2 ANQGSEA. This chain's CDR3 is CSVELSSGRGNEQFF. The CDR3 DNA is TGCAGCGTTGAGTTGTCTAGCGGGAGGGGCAATGAGCAGTTCTTC.

The chain couples TRBV5-8 to TRBJ1-6; D might be TRBD1 (6 bases). Germline values: CDR1 SGHTS, CDR2 YDEGEE. This CDR3 contains 15 residues. Trimming shortened V by 4 bases and J by 8 bases, and 16 bases separated the two germline ends. The CDR3 sequence is CASSTQGSLYSPLHF. In nucleotides, the CDR3 is TGTGCCAGCAGCACACAGGGATCCCTTTATTCACCCCTCCACTTT. Full variable domain (rest looked up from reference TRBV5-8 and TRBJ1-6): EAGVTQSPTHLIKTRGQQATLRCSPISGHTSVYWYQQALGLGLQFLLWYDEGEERNRGNFPPRFSGRQFPNYSSELNVNALELEDSALYLCASSTQGSLYSPLHFGNGTRLTVT.

The chain uses TRBV9 and TRBJ1-2; D not certain. The CDR3 spans 16 residues. Trimming cost V 0 bases and J 4 bases, with 16 bases left between them. Germline V gene lookup returns CDR1 SGDLS and CDR2 YYNGEE. The CDR3 is CASSVAEGDAGYGYTF. As DNA, the CDR3 is TGTGCCAGCAGCGTAGCAGAGGGCGACGCCGGCTATGGCTACACCTTC.

The chain combines TRBV28 with TRBJ1-6; D uncertain. The V and J ends lost 6 bases and 0 bases respectively, with 12 bases between them. CDR3 length: 16 residues. Germline lookup yields CDR1 MDHEN and CDR2 SYDVKM. CDR3: CASSFGGSSYNSPLHF. The CDR3 DNA is TGTGCCAGCAGCTTCGGCGGGAGCTCCTATAATTCACCCCTCCACTTT.

This chain uses TRBV6-6 with TRBJ1-2, with TRBD1 matching over 11 bases. This CDR3 contains 15 residues. With 6 bases clipped from V and 4 bases from J, the junction kept 7 bases outside the gene matches. Looked up from germline, CDR1 is MNHNY and CDR2 is SVGAGI (reference sequence). The CDR3 is CASRNGGQGGYGYTF. The CDR3 bases are TGTGCCAGCAGAAACGGGGGACAGGGGGGCTATGGCTACACCTTC.

The genes are TRBV5-1 and TRBJ1-2; D may be TRBD1 (6 bases). Germline-derived CDR1 and CDR2 are SGHRS and YFSETQ. The CDR3 runs to 13 residues. V was pared by 3 bases and J by 2 bases, with 8 bases between. The CDR3 loop reads CASSYQGNYGYTF. The CDR3 coding sequence is TGCGCCAGCAGCTATCAGGGGAACTATGGCTACACCTTC.

This chain joins TRBV7-2 and TRBJ1-1; 7 bases fit TRBD1. V was clipped by 5 bases and J by 1 base; unmatched bases: 7. Germline V gives CDR1 SGHTA, CDR2 FQGNSA. This CDR3 comprises 15 residues. In DNA form, the CDR3 reads TGTGCCAGCAGCCTTTGGACAGGAGGGAACACTGAAGCTTTCTTT. It translates to CASSLWTGGNTEAFF.

The chain recombines TRBV19 with TRBJ2-1; TRBD1 is a possible D gene (6 bases). Between the trimmed V and J ends, which lost 4 bases and 0 bases, there was a span of 10 bases. This CDR3 is built from 15 residues. CDR1 and CDR2 from the germline V gene are LNHDA and SQIVND (reference sequence). The chain's CDR3 is CASSTNRDSYNEQFF. The CDR3 DNA is TGTGCCAGTAGTACAAACAGGGACTCCTACAATGAGCAGTTCTTC.

The CDR3 sequence: CASSERQGYSNQPQHF. The CDR3 nucleotides are TGTGCCAGCAGTGAGAGACAGGGATATAGCAATCAGCCCCAGCATTTT. V usage is TRBV6-1 and J usage is TRBJ1-5; 7 bases are shared with TRBD1. Germline V gene lookup returns CDR1 MNHNS and CDR2 SASEGT. V lost 3 bases, J lost 0 bases, and 5 bases stayed unmatched. The CDR3 has 16 residues.

The chain recombines TRBV15 with TRBJ1-2; a weak D match, TRBD1 (6 bases). Trimming stripped 3 bases from V and 7 bases from J, with 9 bases between. CDR1 and CDR2 from the germline V gene are LNHNV and YYDKDF (reference sequence). This CDR3 region has 12 residues. Here the CDR3 DNA reads TGTGCCACCAGCAGCAACAGGGTTGGCTACACCTTC. It is translated as CATSSNRVGYTF. Using reference TRBV15 and TRBJ1-2 for the parts outside the CDR3, the full variable domain is DAMVIQNPRYQVTQFGKPVTLSCSQTLNHNVMYWYQQKSSQAPKLLFHYYDKDFNNEADTPDNFQSRRPNTSFCFLDIRSPGLGDTAMYLCATSSNRVGYTFGSGTRLTVV.

The rearrangement links TRBV7-9 to TRBJ2-7, with D maybe TRBD1 (7 bases). The CDR3 extends over 12 amino acids. V shed 5 bases and J shed 9 bases, with 14 bases lying between them. Germline-derived CDR1 and CDR2 are SEHNR and FQNEAQ (reference sequence). The DNA of the CDR3 is TGTGCCAGCAGCCGCAGACAGGGAGGGCAGTACTTC. This sequence encodes CASSRRQGGQYF. Looking up the rest from reference TRBV7-9 and TRBJ2-7 gives the full variable domain: DTGVSQNPRHKITKRGQNVTFRCDPISEHNRLYWYRQTLGQGPEFLTYFQNEAQLEKSRLLSDRFSAERPKGSFSTLEIQRTEQGDSAMYLCASSRRQGGQYFGPGTRLTVT.

The V and J genes are TRBV4-2 and TRBJ2-7; D is perhaps TRBD2 (7 bases). This CDR3 region has 16 residues. V lost 3 bases to trimming and J lost 3 bases, with 18 bases between them. Germline loops: CDR1 LGHNA, CDR2 YNFKEQ. CDR3 in DNA: TGTGCCAGCAGCCACTTGGAGGGGGAGGGCCTCTACGAGCAGTACTTC. Its translation is CASSHLEGEGLYEQYF.